This T cell receptor beta chain originates from a study of control samples from healthy donors and cancer patients. Assay used: immunoSEQ multiplex PCR; TCRdb lists only in-frame clones, some missing. The table has tens of thousands of clones, around 89% seen once. V lost 2 bases and J 5 bases, leaving 7 bases between the germline ends. The germline V gene has CDR1 DFQATT and CDR2 SNEGSKA (reference sequence). This CDR3 has 11 amino acids. This TCR came from a man in his forties or fifties in good health. The specimen sequenced was blood. The gene calls are TRBV20-1 and TRBJ2-7; D is unclear. CDR3 sequence: CSARLNHEQYF. The DNA of the CDR3 is TGCAGTGCTAGATTAAACCACGAGCAGTACTTC.